Listed here are 28 T cell receptor beta chains from one sample, sequenced in a study of T-cell memory formation after mild COVID-19. One entry per CDR3 protein results from TCRdb running MiXCR on the 5' RACE reads. The profile shows roughly 600,000 distinct CDR3 sequences, about 20% of them singletons. The sequenced sample was PBMCs or a T cell subset sorted from them (not recorded which). These receptors were taken from an adult woman who had mild COVID-19 (a few samples of this study predate the infection). Cell type and time point are not known.

This clonotype was detected only a few times. This chain uses TRBV12-3 or TRBV12-4 with TRBJ2-1; D is perhaps TRBD2 (6 bases). CDR3 length: 15 residues. The V and J ends lost 1 base and 3 bases respectively, with 10 bases between them. This CDR3 is CASSLVADIYNEQFF. DNA of the CDR3: TGTGCCAGCAGTTTAGTAGCGGATATCTACAATGAGCAGTTCTTC.

The chain recombines TRBV5-5 with TRBJ2-5, with D unclear. V lost 6 bases and J 0 bases, leaving 12 bases between the germline ends. This CDR3 comprises 14 residues. Per germline, CDR1 SGHKS and CDR2 YYEKEE (reference sequence). DNA of the CDR3: TGTGCCAGCACCTCTGGGTCGGACCAAGAGACCCAGTACTTC. Its protein is CASTSGSDQETQYF.

This clonotype came up a few times. J is TRBJ1-5 and V is TRBV7-9; D uncertain. CDR1 is SEHNR, CDR2 FQNEAQ, per germline (reference sequence). The CDR3 sequence is 16 residues long. The ends were cut back, 3 bases at V and 3 bases at J, with 15 bases in the middle. The CDR3 is CASSFVGITPNQPQHF. The CDR3, as DNA: TGTGCCAGCAGCTTCGTCGGGATCACCCCCAATCAGCCCCAGCATTTT. The whole variable domain, filled in from reference TRBV7-9 and TRBJ1-5, reads DTGVSQNPRHKITKRGQNVTFRCDPISEHNRLYWYRQTLGQGPEFLTYFQNEAQLEKSRLLSDRFSAERPKGSFSTLEIQRTEQGDSAMYLCASSFVGITPNQPQHFGDGTRLSIL.

In this sample, this clonotype turned up a few times. The chain links TRBV7-8 to TRBJ2-5; no clear D. V was trimmed by 0 bases and J by 5 bases, leaving 10 bases between them. Germline CDR1 SGHVS, CDR2 FQNEAQ. The CDR3 loop spans 14 amino acids. DNA for the CDR3: TGTGCCAGCAGCTTAGCGGCAGTGATGGAGACCCAGTACTTC. Protein: CASSLAAVMETQYF. The entire variable domain, with the rest obtained from reference TRBV7-8 and TRBJ2-5, is as follows: GAGVSQSPRYKVAKRGQDVALRCDPISGHVSLFWYQQALGQGPEFLTYFQNEAQLDKSGLPSDRFFAERPEGSVSTLKIQRTQQEDSAVYLCASSLAAVMETQYFGPGTRLLVL.

This clonotype has more than one count but fewer than ten. This chain connects TRBV6-6 to TRBJ2-1; 10 bases align to TRBD2. The CDR3 runs 18 residues. V lost 0 bases, J lost 11 bases, and 16 bases stayed unmatched. CDR1 is MNHNY, CDR2 SVGAGI, per germline (reference sequence). The CDR3 region is CASSYSISASGSIIKQFF. In DNA form, the CDR3 reads TGTGCCAGCAGTTACTCGATTTCCGCTAGCGGGAGTATTATTAAGCAGTTCTTC.

The V call is TRBV7-6, the J call TRBJ1-5, with TRBD1 as a possible D gene (6 bases). The CDR3 has 16 residues. Germline lookup yields CDR1 SGHVS and CDR2 FNYEAQ. V shed 1 base and J shed 0 bases, with 10 bases lying between them. CDR3 sequence reads: CASSLDPGVSNQPQHF. CDR3 sequence (DNA): TGTGCCAGCAGCTTAGACCCAGGGGTTAGCAATCAGCCCCAGCATTTT.

The chain recombines TRBV6-5 with TRBJ2-6, with TRBD1 identical over 8 bases. The CDR3 spans 18 residues. Germline CDR1 is MNHEY and CDR2 is SVGAGI. Trimming cost V 6 bases and J 2 bases; bases outside gene matches: 12. CDR3 sequence reads: CASSGQGLNRAGANVLTF. In nucleotides, the CDR3 is TGTGCCAGCAGCGGACAGGGCCTTAATAGGGCTGGGGCCAACGTCCTGACTTTC.

This clonotype has a handful of counts. The V call is TRBV29-1, the J call TRBJ2-7, with TRBD2 matching 7 bases. Germline assignment: CDR1 SQVTM and CDR2 ANQGSEA. The CDR3 runs 11 residues. Trimming took 7 bases from V and 4 from J; bases not matched to a gene: 4. In DNA form, the CDR3 reads TGCAGCGCCCAGGGAGGGTACGAGCAGTACTTC. Translated, it gives CSAQGGYEQYF.

This clonotype was seen more than once but under ten times. This chain joins TRBV9 and TRBJ2-7; the D gene is possibly TRBD2 (6 bases). Looked up from germline, CDR1 is SGDLS and CDR2 is YYNGEE. This CDR3 is built from 15 residues. V shed 0 bases and J shed 2 bases, with 12 bases lying between them. The CDR3 loop is CASSVGSWGAYEQYF. The CDR3, as DNA: TGTGCCAGCAGCGTAGGTTCCTGGGGGGCCTACGAGCAGTACTTC.

The V call is TRBV19, the J call TRBJ2-4; D possibly corresponds to TRBD2 (6 bases). This CDR3 is 15 amino acids long. Trimming left V 3 bases short and J 5 bases short, with 14 bases between. CDR1 is LNHDA, CDR2 SQIVND, per germline (reference sequence). CDR3 nucleotides: TGTGCCAGTAGTATGAGCGGGCATGTGGAAAACATTCAGTACTTC. Its protein is CASSMSGHVENIQYF. The full variable domain, rest sourced from reference TRBV19 and TRBJ2-4, is DGGITQSPKYLFRKEGQNVTLSCEQNLNHDAMYWYRQDPGQGLRLIYYSQIVNDFQKGDIAEGYSVSREKKESFPLTVTSAQKNPTAFYLCASSMSGHVENIQYFGAGTRLSVL.

The V and J genes are TRBV5-8 and TRBJ2-1, with D tentatively TRBD2 (5 bases). This CDR3 region has 15 residues. Looked up from germline, CDR1 is SGHTS and CDR2 is YDEGEE. V lost 0 bases and J lost 6, with 13 bases in between. The CDR3 coding sequence is TGTGCCAGCAGCTTGGCGGACTTGATTATCAATGAGCAGTTCTTC. Protein product: CASSLADLIINEQFF.

This clonotype was seen only a few times. V is TRBV24-1 and J is TRBJ1-4; no reliable D call. The CDR3 length is 13 residues. V lost 6 bases and J 0 bases, leaving 4 bases between the germline ends. The V gene's germline CDR1 is KGHDR and CDR2 SFDVKD. CDR3 in DNA: TGTGCCACCAGTACAACAACTAATGAAAAACTGTTTTTT. It yields the protein CATSTTTNEKLFF.

The table lists this clonotype with many counts. CDR3 in amino acids: CASSLALRSSYNEQFF. The CDR3 bases are TGTGCCAGCAGCTTAGCTCTGCGGAGCTCCTACAATGAGCAGTTCTTC. V gene TRBV7-9 combines with J gene TRBJ2-1; D ambiguous. The CDR3 covers 16 residues. V was pared by 0 bases and J by 0 bases, with 9 bases between. Germline assignment: CDR1 SEHNR and CDR2 FQNEAQ (reference sequence).

A few counts support this clonotype. This rearrangement joins TRBV3-1 to TRBJ2-3; D uncertain. This CDR3 spans 15 amino acids. Per germline, CDR1 LGHDT and CDR2 YNNKEL (reference sequence). Trimming left V 0 bases short and J 0 bases short, with 7 bases between. CDR3 protein: CASSQDLTSTDTQYF. The DNA of the CDR3 is TGTGCCAGCAGCCAAGACCTAACTAGCACAGATACGCAGTATTTT.

This rearrangement joins TRBV20-1 to TRBJ2-6, with D unclear. CDR1 DFQATT and CDR2 SNEGSKA come from the germline V gene (reference sequence). V lost 3 bases and J 1 base, leaving 7 bases between the germline ends. This CDR3 spans 14 amino acids. This CDR3 reads CSASDPSGANVLTF. The CDR3 region has the DNA TGCAGTGCTAGTGACCCATCTGGGGCCAACGTCCTGACTTTC.

V gene TRBV5-1 combines with J gene TRBJ2-3, with 12 bases aligning to TRBD2. CDR3 length equals 19 residues. Looked up from germline, CDR1 is SGHRS and CDR2 is YFSETQ. The V gene end was trimmed by 1 base and the J gene end by 0 bases; junction bases not matched to a gene: 9. The CDR3 loop is CASSLIPVGLAGSTDTQYF. The CDR3 DNA reads TGCGCCAGCAGCTTGATCCCCGTAGGACTAGCGGGGAGCACAGATACGCAGTATTTT.

The table lists this clonotype with a few counts. The gene calls are TRBV4-1 and TRBJ2-7; 10 bases agree with TRBD1. The CDR3 has 16 amino acids. Germline-derived CDR1 and CDR2 are MGHRA and YSYEKL. The trim removed 3 bases at V and 5 bases at J, leaving 10 bases unmatched. The CDR3 DNA follows: TGCGCCAGCAGCCAGTTAGGGACAGGGGTGTTGAACGAGCAGTACTTC. Translated: CASSQLGTGVLNEQYF.

J is TRBJ2-7 and V is TRBV7-3; D gene uncertain. The CDR3 runs 13 residues. V gave up 8 bases and J gave up 0 bases, with 11 bases separating them. Germline V lookup: CDR1 SGHTA, CDR2 FQGTGA. The CDR3 reads CASARGSSYEQYF. For the CDR3, the DNA is TGTGCCAGCGCGAGAGGCAGCTCCTACGAGCAGTACTTC.

The J gene is TRBJ1-5, the V gene TRBV4-2; TRBD1 aligns across 9 bases. V lost 3 bases, J lost 7 bases, and 4 bases stayed unmatched. The CDR3 runs to 14 residues. Per germline, CDR1 LGHNA and CDR2 YNFKEQ. CDR3 DNA sequence: TGTGCCAGCAGCCAGGGACAGGGAGAACAGCCCCAGCATTTT. It is translated as CASSQGQGEQPQHF.

There are many counts of this clonotype. The genes are TRBV9 and TRBJ1-1, with 7 bases lining up with TRBD1. The V segment lost 2 bases and the J segment 8 bases; nucleotides outside the gene matches: 12. Per the germline V gene, CDR1 is SGDLS and CDR2 is YYNGEE. The CDR3 consists of 15 residues. The CDR3 DNA follows: TGTGCCAGCAGCGTCGGGACAGTTCCACACCAAGAAGCTTTCTTT. It yields the protein CASSVGTVPHQEAFF.

The J gene is TRBJ2-2, the V gene TRBV7-9; TRBD2 matches 10 bases. CDR3 length equals 18 residues. Trimming took 2 bases from V and 0 from J; bases not matched to a gene: 6. Per germline, CDR1 SEHNR and CDR2 FQNEAQ (reference sequence). CDR3 amino acids: CASSLKAGGTPNTGELFF. DNA of the CDR3: TGTGCCAGCAGCTTAAAAGCGGGGGGGACGCCGAACACCGGGGAGCTGTTTTTT.

This chain connects TRBV9 to TRBJ2-2, with D unclear. This CDR3 has 15 amino acids. The V end lost 1 base, the J end lost 0 bases, and 7 bases lay between the germline ends. Germline CDR1 and CDR2: SGDLS and YYNGEE. The CDR3 loop reads CASSVSGPNTGELFF. CDR3 nucleotide sequence: TGTGCCAGCAGCGTAAGTGGGCCGAACACCGGGGAGCTGTTTTTT. The full variable domain, completed using reference TRBV9 and TRBJ2-2, is DSGVTQTPKHLITATGQRVTLRCSPRSGDLSVYWYQQSLDQGLQFLIQYYNGEERAKGNILERFSAQQFPDLHSELNLSSLELGDSALYFCASSVSGPNTGELFFGEGSRLTVL.

The chain has TRBV6-6 and TRBJ1-4; D not resolved. Trimming removed 1 base from V and 4 bases from J, with 7 bases in between. This CDR3 spans 14 amino acids. CDR1 MNHNY and CDR2 SVGAGI come from the germline V gene (reference sequence). CDR3 bases: TGTGCCAGCAGTTACTTGTCCCATAATGAAAAACTGTTTTTT. As protein: CASSYLSHNEKLFF.

The chain recombines TRBV2 with TRBJ2-1; 16 positions agree with TRBD2. CDR1 SNHLY and CDR2 FYNNEI come from the germline V gene. CDR3 size: 22 residues. The junction had 17 bases not matched to a gene; V was cut back by 5 bases and J by 1 base. CDR3 coding DNA: TGTGCCAGCAGTCGGGAGAGAACCCCGGGACTAGCGGGAGGGGGGTCCTACAATGAGCAGTTCTTC. Translating it yields CASSRERTPGLAGGGSYNEQFF.

V gene TRBV7-9 combines with J gene TRBJ2-7; 7 bases fit TRBD2. Per germline, CDR1 SEHNR and CDR2 FQNEAQ (reference sequence). The J segment lost 2 bases and the V segment lost 1 base, leaving 8 bases of the junction unmatched. This CDR3 is built from 16 residues. CDR3: CASSLDVGGLPYEQYF. CDR3 nucleotide sequence: TGTGCCAGCAGCTTAGACGTGGGAGGGCTTCCCTACGAGCAGTACTTC. The full variable domain, completed using reference TRBV7-9 and TRBJ2-7, is DTGVSQNPRHKITKRGQNVTFRCDPISEHNRLYWYRQTLGQGPEFLTYFQNEAQLEKSRLLSDRFSAERPKGSFSTLEIQRTEQGDSAMYLCASSLDVGGLPYEQYFGPGTRLTVT.

This clonotype has ten or more counts. This chain uses TRBV6-1 with TRBJ1-1; a weak D match, TRBD1 (5 bases). The germline gives CDR1 MNHNS, CDR2 SASEGT. The CDR3 contains 13 residues. The ends were cut back, 1 base at V and 7 bases at J, with 10 bases in the middle. The CDR3 DNA follows: TGTGCCAGCAGTGAAGTTAACAGGAATGAAGCTTTCTTT. Translating it yields CASSEVNRNEAFF.

This chain uses TRBV2 with TRBJ1-6; D might be TRBD1 (6 bases). This CDR3 is built from 14 residues. The germline V gene has CDR1 SNHLY and CDR2 FYNNEI. The V end was cut by 6 bases, the J end by 5 bases, with 11 bases between. CDR3 loop: CASRTGTNNSPLHF. CDR3 DNA: TGTGCCAGCAGGACAGGCACAAATAATTCACCCCTCCACTTT.

The chain uses TRBV5-1 and TRBJ2-1, with TRBD1 matching over 9 bases. The germline V gene has CDR1 SGHRS and CDR2 YFSETQ. The CDR3 runs to 15 residues. J was trimmed by 6 bases and V by 4 bases; bases with no gene match: 8. CDR3 coding DNA: TGCGCCAGCAGCCTGGGACAGGGAGGGTCCAATGAGCAGTTCTTC. Residues: CASSLGQGGSNEQFF. Complete variable domain (other parts from reference TRBV5-1 and TRBJ2-1): KAGVTQTPRYLIKTRGQQVTLSCSPISGHRSVSWYQQTPGQGLQFLFEYFSETQRNKGNFPGRFSGRQFSNSRSEMNVSTLELGDSALYLCASSLGQGGSNEQFFGPGTRLTVL.